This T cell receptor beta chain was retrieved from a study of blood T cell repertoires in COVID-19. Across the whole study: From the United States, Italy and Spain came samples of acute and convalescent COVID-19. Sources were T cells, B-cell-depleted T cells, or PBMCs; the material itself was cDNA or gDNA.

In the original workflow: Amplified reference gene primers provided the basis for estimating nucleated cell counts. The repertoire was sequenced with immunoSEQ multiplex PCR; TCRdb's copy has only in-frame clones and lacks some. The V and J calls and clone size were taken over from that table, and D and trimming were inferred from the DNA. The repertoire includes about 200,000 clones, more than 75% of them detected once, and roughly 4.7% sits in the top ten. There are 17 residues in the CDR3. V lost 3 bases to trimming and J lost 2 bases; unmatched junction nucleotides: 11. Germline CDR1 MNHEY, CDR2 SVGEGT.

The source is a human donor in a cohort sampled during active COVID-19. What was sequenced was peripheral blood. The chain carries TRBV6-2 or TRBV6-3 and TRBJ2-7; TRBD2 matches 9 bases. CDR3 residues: CASSYSTSGFQTYEQYF. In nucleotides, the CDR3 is TGTGCCAGCAGTTATTCGACTAGCGGATTCCAGACCTACGAGCAGTACTTC.